These 19 T cell receptor beta chains share one sample of origin, sequenced in a study of shared clonotypes between healthy human individuals. The data were produced by immunoSEQ multiplex PCR, yet TCRdb's version contains in-frame clones alone and is incomplete. The sample includes some 700,000 clones, about 90% of them seen just once. The sequencing input was memory CD8+ T cells from PBMCs. Sample subset: CD45RO+ cells pooled with CCR7-negative TemRA cells. The origin of the receptors is a man aged 18 to 30 in good health. Some clones in this sample may be carry-over from other donors' samples.

The V call is TRBV5-6, the J call TRBJ1-2, with a possible D match to TRBD1 (6 bases). This CDR3 is built from 16 residues. V was cut by 4 bases and J by 0 bases, with 16 bases left in between. From germline, CDR1 is SGHDT and CDR2 YYEEEE. CDR3 in amino acids: CASSDVNREANYGYTF. The CDR3 DNA is TGTGCCAGCAGCGACGTGAACAGGGAAGCTAACTATGGCTACACCTTC.

The rearrangement links TRBV7-2 to TRBJ2-7; 7 bases align to TRBD1. The ends lost 5 bases at V and 6 bases at J; junction bases unmatched: 4. The length of the CDR3 is 12 residues. Germline values: CDR1 SGHTA, CDR2 FQGNSA. The CDR3: CASSITGVEQYF. Written as DNA, the CDR3 is TGTGCCAGCAGCATAACAGGGGTCGAGCAGTACTTC.

As concerns this clone: This sample includes further DNA sequences coding for the same CDR3. J is TRBJ2-5 and V is TRBV7-6, with D uncertain. Germline values: CDR1 SGHVS, CDR2 FNYEAQ. The CDR3 loop spans 13 amino acids. The V and J ends lost 5 bases and 5 bases respectively, with 12 bases between them. The CDR3 spells CASSLRLGETQYF. CDR3 nucleotide sequence: TGTGCCAGCAGCCTACGGCTCGGGGAGACCCAGTACTTC.

V and J are TRBV2 and TRBJ1-2; 8 nucleotides align to TRBD1. CDR3 length equals 14 residues. After removal of 9 bases from V and 2 bases from J, the junction contained 8 bases not matched to a gene. CDR1 SNHLY and CDR2 FYNNEI come from the germline V gene. The chain's CDR3 is CARPNRGRNYGYTF. The CDR3, as DNA: TGTGCCAGACCTAACAGGGGGAGGAACTATGGCTACACCTTC. Filled out from reference TRBV2 and TRBJ1-2, the complete variable domain reads EPEVTQTPSHQVTQMGQEVILRCVPISNHLYFYWYRQILGQKVEFLVSFYNNEISEKSEIFDDQFSVERPDGSNFTLKIRSTKLEDSAMYFCARPNRGRNYGYTFGSGTRLTVV.

This clone has more than one count but fewer than ten. The chain couples TRBV7-9 to TRBJ1-1, with D maybe TRBD1 (5 bases). CDR3 size: 10 residues. CDR1 is SEHNR and CDR2 is FQNEAQ in the germline V gene (reference sequence). The V and J ends lost 10 bases and 8 bases respectively, with 11 bases between them. CDR3 sequence: CAIREGEAFF. CDR3 DNA: TGTGCCATCCGTGAGGGGGAAGCTTTCTTT.

This chain uses TRBV19 with TRBJ2-7; D is unresolved. CDR1 is LNHDA, CDR2 SQIVND, per germline (reference sequence). There are 14 residues in the CDR3. Between the trimmed V and J ends, which lost 2 bases and 3 bases, there was a span of 11 bases. DNA for the CDR3: TGTGCCAGTAGTATAAAGGGCACCATCTACGAGCAGTACTTC. Its translation is CASSIKGTIYEQYF.

This chain connects TRBV7-9 to TRBJ2-7, with 12 bases aligning to TRBD1. Trimming cost V 5 bases and J 6 bases; bases outside gene matches: 11. CDR1 SEHNR and CDR2 FQNEAQ come from the germline V gene (reference sequence). CDR3 length: 16 residues. CDR3 sequence: CASSHDRDRGRFEQYF. The CDR3 DNA reads TGTGCCAGCAGCCACGATCGGGACAGGGGGCGCTTCGAGCAGTACTTC.

This chain connects TRBV5-6 to TRBJ2-1, with 8 bases identical to TRBD2. In germline, CDR1 is SGHDT, CDR2 YYEEEE. CDR3 length: 17 residues. J gave up 5 bases and V 3 bases, and 13 bases lay outside the gene matches. The CDR3 nucleotides read TGTGCCAGCAGCTCGGTTCTACTAGCGGAGCTTAACAATGAGCAGTTCTTC. It codes for CASSSVLLAELNNEQFF. The full variable domain, in which reference TRBV5-6 and TRBJ2-1 provide the parts outside the CDR3, is DAGVTQSPTHLIKTRGQQVTLRCSPKSGHDTVSWYQQALGQGPQFIFQYYEEEERQRGNFPDRFSGHQFPNYSSELNVNALLLGDSALYLCASSSVLLAELNNEQFFGPGTRLTVL.

The J gene is TRBJ2-1, the V gene TRBV4-3, with 7 bases aligning to TRBD1. V gave up 2 bases and J gave up 2 bases; unmatched junction bases: 3. Per the germline V gene, CDR1 is LGHNA and CDR2 is YSLEER. The length of the CDR3 is 15 residues. The CDR3 protein is CASSQNRGTYNEQFF. CDR3 bases: TGCGCCAGCAGCCAAAACAGGGGAACCTACAATGAGCAGTTCTTC.

The chain links TRBV5-6 to TRBJ2-7, with 14 bases matching TRBD2. V trimming: 3 bases; J trimming: 5 bases; junction bases outside the gene matches: 7. Germline V CDR1 and CDR2: SGHDT, YYEEEE. The length of the CDR3 is 16 residues. The CDR3, as DNA: TGTGCCAGCAGCTCGGGACTAGCGGGAGTATTCGACGAGCAGTACTTC. It codes for CASSSGLAGVFDEQYF. The full variable domain, rest sourced from reference TRBV5-6 and TRBJ2-7, is DAGVTQSPTHLIKTRGQQVTLRCSPKSGHDTVSWYQQALGQGPQFIFQYYEEEERQRGNFPDRFSGHQFPNYSSELNVNALLLGDSALYLCASSSGLAGVFDEQYFGPGTRLTVT.

J is TRBJ1-2 and V is TRBV9; TRBD1 matches 7 bases. The CDR3 has 13 amino acids. V trimming: 4 bases; J trimming: 4 bases; junction bases outside the gene matches: 4. Germline V gene data show CDR1 as SGDLS and CDR2 as YYNGEE. As DNA, the CDR3 is TGTGCCAGCAGCCCCGGACAGGTCTATGGCTACACCTTC. Translated: CASSPGQVYGYTF.

The chain carries TRBV30 and TRBJ2-1; D is undetermined. CDR1 and CDR2 from the germline V gene are GTSNPN and SVGIG (reference sequence). CDR3 size: 13 residues. V shed 0 bases and J shed 6 bases, with 9 bases lying between them. The CDR3 DNA is TGTGCCTGGAGTGTAATGGTACCCAATGAGCAGTTCTTC. It encodes CAWSVMVPNEQFF.

The rearrangement links TRBV7-6 to TRBJ1-1, with D unresolved. Germline V lookup: CDR1 SGHVS, CDR2 FNYEAQ. Trimming cost V 2 bases and J 1 base, with 5 bases left between them. The CDR3 totals 13 residues. The CDR3 spells CASSLFGNTEAFF. The CDR3 region has the DNA TGTGCCAGCAGCTTATTCGGGAACACTGAAGCTTTCTTT.

The genes are TRBV5-1 and TRBJ2-3; D is possibly TRBD1 or TRBD2 (5 bases each). CDR3 length: 15 residues. V lost 5 bases, J lost 4 bases, and 17 bases lay in between. From germline, CDR1 is SGHRS and CDR2 YFSETQ. The CDR3 here is CASRWDGPLPDTQYF. The DNA for the CDR3 is TGCGCCAGCAGATGGGACGGACCCCTCCCAGATACGCAGTATTTT.

The chain recombines TRBV9 with TRBJ2-1, with 10 bases fitting TRBD2. Germline CDR1 and CDR2: SGDLS and YYNGEE. Unmatched junction bases numbered 3, after V lost 4 bases and J lost 8 bases. CDR3 length: 13 amino acids. The CDR3 sequence: CASSPAGGHEQFF. The CDR3 nucleotides are TGTGCCAGCAGCCCAGCGGGAGGGCATGAGCAGTTCTTC.

This sequence joins TRBV10-3 and TRBJ2-7; D call uncertain. Between the trimmed V and J ends, which lost 0 bases and 4 bases, there was a span of 4 bases. The CDR3 has 12 amino acids. The germline gives CDR1 ENHRY, CDR2 SYGVKD. CDR3 loop: CAISESRYEQYF. The CDR3 bases are TGTGCCATCAGTGAGTCTCGGTACGAGCAGTACTTC.

As for this clone: This sample includes further DNA sequences coding for the same CDR3. The chain uses TRBV27 and TRBJ2-7; D unresolved. The CDR3 loop spans 11 amino acids. Germline CDR1 reads MNHEY; CDR2 reads SMNVEV (reference sequence). V lost 6 bases to trimming and J lost 6 bases, with 9 bases between them. CDR3 amino acids: CASSLGSEQYF. The CDR3 bases are TGTGCCAGCAGCCTGGGCTCCGAGCAGTACTTC.

The chain joins TRBV5-1 to TRBJ1-4, with D maybe TRBD1 (6 bases). This CDR3 has 15 amino acids. Germline V CDR1 and CDR2: SGHRS, YFSETQ. V lost 5 bases to trimming and J lost 3 bases, with 14 bases between them. CDR3 residues: CASRNEQGPNEKLFF. CDR3 sequence (DNA): TGCGCCAGCAGGAATGAACAGGGCCCTAATGAAAAACTGTTTTTT.

J is TRBJ2-7 and V is TRBV4-3; D possibly uses TRBD1 or TRBD2 (5 bases each). The length of the CDR3 is 13 residues. Trimming removed 4 bases from V and 7 bases from J, with 14 bases in between. Germline CDR1 and CDR2: LGHNA and YSLEER. CDR3 coding DNA: TGCGCCAGCAGCCCCAAGTGGGGGAATGAGCAGTACTTC. Protein sequence: CASSPKWGNEQYF.